Shown below are 28 T cell receptor beta chains from a single sample sequenced in a study of T cell responses to AZD1222 COVID-19 vaccine. Using immunoSEQ multiplex PCR, the repertoire was profiled, and TCRdb retains in-frame clones only, with some absent. The data contain roughly 150,000 clones, 85% to 95% of them singletons. Here the sequenced sample was peripheral blood, taken 28 days after the second AZD1222 dose. The receptors stem from an adult who received the AZD1222 COVID-19 vaccine.

V is TRBV6-5 and J is TRBJ1-2, with TRBD1 as a possible D gene (5 bases). Looked up from germline, CDR1 is MNHEY and CDR2 is SVGAGI. CDR3 length: 14 residues. V was trimmed by 2 bases and J by 6 bases, leaving 13 bases between them. The CDR3 DNA reads TGTGCCAGCAGTTACGCCGGGGGAGTTGATGGCTACACCTTC. Translated: CASSYAGGVDGYTF.

The V call is TRBV7-2, the J call TRBJ2-1, with a weak D call TRBD2 (7 bases). Trimming left V 6 bases short and J 4 bases short, with 19 bases between. The CDR3 is made up of 16 amino acids. Germline CDR1 SGHTA, CDR2 FQGNSA. The CDR3 loop is CASSRGRGARYNEQFF. CDR3 DNA sequence: TGTGCCAGCAGTCGAGGGAGGGGGGCCAGATACAATGAGCAGTTCTTC.

The chain couples TRBV7-9 to TRBJ2-3; D gene unclear. The germline CDR1 and CDR2 sequences are SEHNR and FQNEAQ (reference sequence). Trimming removed 4 bases at V and 0 bases at J, with 17 bases between. The CDR3 consists of 17 residues. CDR3 DNA sequence: TGTGCCAGCAGCTCTATACCTATACTGCGTAGCACAGATACGCAGTATTTT. Translation gives CASSSIPILRSTDTQYF.

The V gene is TRBV4-3, the J gene TRBJ1-1, with 8 bases lining up with TRBD1. Germline CDR1 and CDR2: LGHNA and YSLEER. CDR3 length: 16 amino acids. Germline trimming cut 8 bases from V and 0 bases from J; bases unmatched to any gene: 11. CDR3 nucleotide sequence: TGCGCCAGCTCCGGCACAGGGGGAATCATGAACACTGAAGCTTTCTTT. Its translation is CASSGTGGIMNTEAFF.

The chain is built from TRBV6-5 and TRBJ1-5; no clear D gene. Germline V gene sequence: CDR1 MNHEY, CDR2 SVGAGI. This CDR3 contains 13 residues. The V end lost 6 bases, the J end lost 0 bases, and 6 bases lay between the germline ends. For the CDR3, the DNA is TGTGCCAGCAGGGTCCGTAGCAATCAGCCCCAGCATTTT. The encoded protein is CASRVRSNQPQHF.

Of note for this clone: The limits of the CDR3 on the DNA are not certain, so only TCRdb's listed CDR3 is given. The chain recombines TRBV5-5 with TRBJ1-1. 15 amino acids form the CDR3, both terminal residues included. The germline CDR1 and CDR2 sequences are SGHKS and YYEKEE (reference sequence). CDR3 in amino acids: CASSLDSVLGTEAFF.

This chain uses TRBV5-1 with TRBJ1-2; D ambiguous. Trimming removed 0 bases at V and 0 bases at J, with 3 bases between. This CDR3 comprises 13 residues. The germline V gene encodes CDR1 SGHRS and CDR2 YFSETQ. CDR3 sequence: CASSLDPNYGYTF. CDR3 sequence (DNA): TGCGCCAGCAGCTTGGACCCTAACTATGGCTACACCTTC.

This chain joins TRBV10-3 and TRBJ2-7; D is possibly TRBD1 (6 bases). Germline CDR1 and CDR2: ENHRY and SYGVKD. CDR3 length: 17 amino acids. The V end lost 4 bases, the J end lost 1 base, and 20 bases lay between the germline ends. The CDR3 DNA reads as TGTGCCATCAGTGCCCTACCCCTCGGACAGCAATCCTACGAGCAGTACTTC. Translation gives CAISALPLGQQSYEQYF.

V and J are TRBV6-4 and TRBJ2-6; possibly TRBD1 for D (5 bases). Trimming took 0 bases from V and 2 from J, leaving 8 bases between them. CDR1 MRHNA and CDR2 SNTAGT come from the germline V gene. The CDR3 contains 16 residues. CDR3 bases: TGTGCCAGCAGTGACTCGAAGGGGCCTGGGGCCAACGTCCTGACTTTC. This encodes CASSDSKGPGANVLTF.

V gene TRBV5-4 combines with J gene TRBJ1-1; TRBD1 might be the D (5 bases). This CDR3 is 13 amino acids long. V lost 0 bases to trimming and J lost 3 bases, with 6 bases between them. Per the germline V gene, CDR1 is SGHNT and CDR2 is YYREEE (reference sequence). DNA for the CDR3: TGTGCCAGCAGCTTGGCAGGGTACACTGAAGCTTTCTTT. It encodes CASSLAGYTEAFF.

The chain employs TRBV2 and TRBJ1-1, with D tentatively TRBD1 (6 bases). V was shortened by 7 bases and J by 9 bases, with 18 bases between the two germline ends. CDR1 is SNHLY and CDR2 is FYNNEI in the germline V gene. The CDR3 is made up of 13 amino acids. CDR3 nucleotides: TGTGCCAGCACCGCAGGGGTCTCACAAAAAGCTTTCTTT. Its protein is CASTAGVSQKAFF.

The chain uses TRBV29-1 and TRBJ2-1; D unresolved. The V gene's germline CDR1 is SQVTM and CDR2 ANQGSEA. V gave up 5 bases and J gave up 0 bases, with 11 bases separating them. This CDR3 contains 14 residues. CDR3 loop: CSVYSPSSYNEQFF. For the CDR3, the DNA is TGCAGCGTTTACAGCCCGAGCTCCTACAATGAGCAGTTCTTC.

The V gene is TRBV28, the J gene TRBJ2-1; no clear D gene. V was cut by 1 base and J by 0 bases, with 10 bases left in between. Germline loops: CDR1 MDHEN, CDR2 SYDVKM. The CDR3 loop spans 16 amino acids. The CDR3 sequence is CASSLSPASSYNEQFF. The CDR3, as DNA: TGTGCCAGCAGTTTATCACCAGCTAGCTCCTACAATGAGCAGTTCTTC.

Here the CDR3 reads CASIQGVRGDQPQHF. CDR3 nucleotides: TGTGCCAGCATACAGGGTGTTAGGGGCGATCAGCCCCAGCATTTT. The genes are TRBV6-5 and TRBJ1-5; the D gene is possibly TRBD1 (6 bases). Germline V gene data show CDR1 as MNHEY and CDR2 as SVGAGI. This CDR3 has 15 residues. V lost 7 bases, J lost 5 bases, and 18 bases lay in between.

The chain is built from TRBV24-1 and TRBJ2-1; TRBD2 is a possible D gene (6 bases). Germline CDR1 KGHDR, CDR2 SFDVKD. V was trimmed by 9 bases and J by 4 bases, leaving 12 bases between them. This CDR3 region has 13 residues. CDR3 nucleotides: TGTGCCACCGCTGCCAGCGGGTACAATGAGCAGTTCTTC. Encoded protein: CATAASGYNEQFF.

This chain uses TRBV19 with TRBJ1-1; TRBD1 is a possible D gene (5 bases). CDR1 is LNHDA and CDR2 is SQIVND in the germline V gene (reference sequence). This CDR3 comprises 17 residues. V lost 1 base to trimming and J lost 0 bases, with 15 bases between them. This chain's CDR3 is CASSIAGGDFLNTEAFF. CDR3 coding DNA: TGTGCCAGTAGTATAGCGGGGGGGGACTTTTTGAACACTGAAGCTTTCTTT.

The V call is TRBV10-1, the J call TRBJ1-1, with 7 bases identical to TRBD1. The ends lost 7 bases at V and 1 base at J; junction bases unmatched: 3. There are 13 residues in the CDR3. Germline V gene lookup returns CDR1 WNHNN and CDR2 SYGVQD (reference sequence). The CDR3 sequence: CASTGQKNTEAFF. In nucleotides, the CDR3 is TGCGCCAGCACGGGACAGAAGAACACTGAAGCTTTCTTT.

The rearrangement uses TRBV19 and TRBJ2-7, with D uncertain. The V gene's germline CDR1 is LNHDA and CDR2 SQIVND (reference sequence). V lost 4 bases, J lost 1 base, and 14 bases lay in between. There are 15 residues in the CDR3. The CDR3 spells CASSTLGGPSYEQYF. CDR3 bases: TGTGCCAGTAGTACCTTGGGCGGACCTTCCTACGAGCAGTACTTC. Using reference TRBV19 and TRBJ2-7 for the parts outside the CDR3, the full variable domain is DGGITQSPKYLFRKEGQNVTLSCEQNLNHDAMYWYRQDPGQGLRLIYYSQIVNDFQKGDIAEGYSVSREKKESFPLTVTSAQKNPTAFYLCASSTLGGPSYEQYFGPGTRLTVT.

This chain uses TRBV14 with TRBJ1-2, with unresolved D. Germline V gene sequence: CDR1 SGHDN, CDR2 FVKESK. This CDR3 spans 12 amino acids. Deletions cut 2 bases from V and 2 bases from J, with 3 bases between. For the CDR3, the DNA is TGTGCCAGCAGCCAAACCAACTATGGCTACACCTTC. It yields the protein CASSQTNYGYTF. Full variable domain (missing parts from reference TRBV14 and TRBJ1-2): EAGVTQFPSHSVIEKGQTVTLRCDPISGHDNLYWYRRVMGKEIKFLLHFVKESKQDESGMPNNRFLAERTGGTYSTLKVQPAELEDSGVYFCASSQTNYGYTFGSGTRLTVV.

This chain joins TRBV7-2 and TRBJ1-2; maybe TRBD1 (5 bases). Looked up from germline, CDR1 is SGHTA and CDR2 is FQGNSA. This CDR3 region has 15 residues. V gave up 3 bases and J gave up 2 bases, with 13 bases separating them. CDR3 in DNA: TGTGCCAGCAGCTTTGGGTCGGGACGAAACTATGGCTACACCTTC. Protein sequence: CASSFGSGRNYGYTF. Drawing the rest from reference TRBV7-2 and TRBJ1-2, the complete variable domain is GAGVSQSPSNKVTEKGKDVELRCDPISGHTALYWYRQSLGQGLEFLIYFQGNSAPDKSGLPSDRFSAERTGGSVSTLTIQRTQQEDSAVYLCASSFGSGRNYGYTFGSGTRLTVV.

V gene TRBV11-1 combines with J gene TRBJ1-6; 8 bases map to TRBD1. V lost 5 bases and J lost 6; bases outside the gene matches: 3. This CDR3 comprises 14 residues. Germline lookup yields CDR1 SGHAT and CDR2 FQDESV (reference sequence). The CDR3 bases are TGTGCCAGCAGCCCGGACAGGGCTAATTCACCCCTCCACTTT. Encoded protein: CASSPDRANSPLHF.

The J gene is TRBJ2-1, the V gene TRBV29-1; TRBD2 agrees at 11 bases. After removal of 4 bases from V and 4 bases from J, the junction contained 0 bases not matched to a gene. This CDR3 comprises 13 residues. Germline V CDR1 and CDR2: SQVTM, ANQGSEA. This CDR3 reads CSVGLAGYNEQFF. CDR3 nucleotide sequence: TGCAGCGTTGGACTAGCGGGGTACAATGAGCAGTTCTTC.

This rearrangement joins TRBV11-1 to TRBJ1-2; a possible D gene is TRBD1 (5 bases). Germline assignment: CDR1 SGHAT and CDR2 FQDESV (reference sequence). Trimming removed 0 bases from V and 5 bases from J, with 13 bases in between. This CDR3 region has 15 residues. CDR3 sequence reads: CASSLAPDSFYGYTF. CDR3 coding DNA: TGTGCCAGCAGCTTAGCCCCCGACAGCTTTTATGGCTACACCTTC. The full variable domain, its missing parts supplied by reference TRBV11-1 and TRBJ1-2, is EAEVAQSPRYKITEKSQAVAFWCDPISGHATLYWYRQILGQGPELLVQFQDESVVDDSQLPKDRFSAERLKGVDSTLKIQPAELGDSAMYLCASSLAPDSFYGYTFGSGTRLTVV.

The chain couples TRBV10-3 to TRBJ2-7, with a possible D match to TRBD2 (5 bases). V lost 10 bases, J lost 0 bases, and 16 bases lay in between. The V gene's germline CDR1 is ENHRY and CDR2 SYGVKD. The CDR3 loop spans 14 amino acids. The CDR3 coding sequence is TGTGCCACCACGGGATCCTCGGGCTCCTACGAGCAGTACTTC. Translated, it gives CATTGSSGSYEQYF.

This chain links TRBV28 with TRBJ1-2; D call uncertain. This CDR3 has 10 residues. Germline V gene data show CDR1 as MDHEN and CDR2 as SYDVKM. V lost 6 bases and J 8 bases, leaving 7 bases between the germline ends. The CDR3 spells CASRAFGYTF. CDR3 coding DNA: TGTGCCAGCAGAGCTTTCGGCTACACCTTC.

V gene TRBV7-9 combines with J gene TRBJ1-2; no definite D call. This CDR3 spans 13 amino acids. V dropped 1 base and J dropped 0 bases, with 3 bases sitting between them. Germline V lookup: CDR1 SEHNR, CDR2 FQNEAQ (reference sequence). This CDR3 reads CASSLDPNYGYTF. The CDR3 bases are TGTGCCAGCAGCTTAGACCCTAACTATGGCTACACCTTC.

The chain uses TRBV7-8 and TRBJ2-7; no reliable D call. The CDR3 extends over 13 amino acids. CDR1 and CDR2 (germline): SGHVS, FQNEAQ. V gave up 5 bases and J gave up 2 bases, with 10 bases separating them. CDR3 residues: CASSPIRAYEQYF. The CDR3 coding sequence is TGTGCCAGCAGCCCCATAAGGGCCTACGAGCAGTACTTC.

Only one count was recorded for this clone. As DNA, the CDR3 is TGTGCCAGCAGCGGACAGGGGGGTGAAAAACTGTTTTTT. Translating it yields CASSGQGGEKLFF. The V and J genes are TRBV9 and TRBJ1-4; the match to TRBD1 covers 9 bases. The length of the CDR3 is 13 residues. Germline V gives CDR1 SGDLS, CDR2 YYNGEE. The V segment lost 3 bases and the J segment 7 bases; nucleotides outside the gene matches: 1.